A selection of T cell receptor beta chains follows, all from one sample in a study of OX40 agonist ivuxolimab in advanced cancers. Libraries were prepared by immunoSEQ multiplex PCR; TCRdb keeps only in-frame clonotypes and omits some of them. The sample includes roughly 76,000 clones, 80% to 90% of them seen just once. The source was CD4+ or CD8+ T cells sorted from blood, collected in a trial of the OX40 agonist ivuxolimab. The receptors originated from an adult with an advanced solid tumor such as melanoma, head and neck, liver or kidney cancer. The CDR3 runs from the conserved cysteine through the conserved F or W. The D gene is left open where the match is weak. Not every row has a clone size; where given, it reads once, few, many or a size class.

J	size	V	D	DNA	CDR3
TRBJ1-1	-	TRBV28	-	TGTGCCAGCAGTTTAACAGCACCGAACACTGAAGCTTTCTTT	CASSLTAPNTEAFF
TRBJ1-2	-	TRBV29-1	TRBD1	TGCAGCGCCGGACAGGGGGCAAACTATGGCTACACCTTC	CSAGQGANYGYTF
TRBJ1-5	-	TRBV10-3	TRBD1	TGTGCCATCAGTGGAGGACAGGGGAATCAGCCCCAGCATTTT	CAISGGQGNQPQHF
TRBJ1-3	few	TRBV4-1	TRBD1	TGCGCCAGCAGCCAAGTTTACAGGGGCTCTGGAAACACCATATATTTT	CASSQVYRGSGNTIYF
TRBJ1-2	-	TRBV5-1	-	TGCGCCAGCAGCTTGGAATCAGTAAACTATGGCTACACCTTC	CASSLESVNYGYTF
TRBJ2-5	-	TRBV5-1	TRBD2	TGCGCCAGCAGCTTGTACTGGGGGGGGTCCCCAGAGACCCAGTACTTC	CASSLYWGGSPETQYF
TRBJ2-3	-	TRBV7-8	-	TGTGCCAGCAGCTTAGCGGGGCGGGGGCACACAGATACGCAGTATTTT	CASSLAGRGHTDTQYF
TRBJ2-7	-	TRBV30	-	TGTGCCTGGAGTAAGGGCGCCTCCTACGAGCAGTACTTC	CAWSKGASYEQYF
TRBJ2-7	-	TRBV7-9	TRBD1	TGTGCCAGCAGCTTAGTGGGACAGGGATCTTACGAGCAGTACTTC	CASSLVGQGSYEQYF
TRBJ1-6	few	TRBV7-2	-	TGTGCCAGCAGCTTAGAGGTTGGTTCACCCCTCCACTTT	CASSLEVGSPLHF
TRBJ1-2	once	TRBV7-9	TRBD1	TGTGCCAGCAGCAGGGACAGGGTTGGCTATGGCTACACCTTC	CASSRDRVGYGYTF
TRBJ2-1	-	TRBV5-1	-	TGCGCCAGCAGCTTGGCCGTTCTGAAGGATGAGCAGTTCTTC	CASSLAVLKDEQFF
TRBJ2-3	-	TRBV5-1	TRBD2	TGCGCCAGCAGCTTGACTCGGGGGGAAGATACGCAGTATTTT	CASSLTRGEDTQYF
TRBJ1-3	-	TRBV13	-	TGTGCCAGCAGCTTAAAAGGGGCCGGGGGCTCTGGAAACACCATATATTTT	CASSLKGAGGSGNTIYF
TRBJ1-1	-	TRBV5-1	TRBD1	TGCGCCAGCAGCTTGGGCCCCCGACAGGGGAGTGGCACTGAAGCTTTCTTT	CASSLGPRQGSGTEAFF
TRBJ1-1	-	TRBV23-1	TRBD1	TGCGCCAGCAGTCAAACCCAGACAGGGAAAAGGACTGAAGCTTTCTTT	CASSQTQTGKRTEAFF
TRBJ2-2	-	TRBV30	-	TGTGCCTGGAGTGTACAGGATACCGGGGAGCTGTTTTTT	CAWSVQDTGELFF
TRBJ1-1	-	TRBV15	-	TGTGCCACCAGCAGAGATTTGAACACTGAAGCTTTCTTT	CATSRDLNTEAFF
TRBJ1-1	-	TRBV4-3	-	TGCGCCAGCAGCCGAACAGGGAACACTGAAGCTTTCTTT	CASSRTGNTEAFF
TRBJ1-1	-	TRBV5-1	TRBD1	TGCGCCAGCAGGACGACAGGGGCGGCGAACACTGAAGCTTTCTTT	CASRTTGAANTEAFF
TRBJ1-1	few	TRBV5-1	-	TGCGCCAGCAGCTTGGCTCCCGGTAACACTGAAGCTTTCTTT	CASSLAPGNTEAFF
TRBJ2-7	once	TRBV7-9	-	TGTGCCAGCAGCTTTGGGGGGTTACAGGGCTACGAGCAGTACTTC	CASSFGGLQGYEQYF
TRBJ2-1	-	TRBV2	TRBD1	TGTGCCAGCAGAAGGGACAGGGCCGACATTTTTTCTTACAATGAGCAGTTCTTC	CASRRDRADIFSYNEQFF
TRBJ2-7	-	TRBV5-5	-	TGTGCCAGCCGAGGGGTAGTGGACGGCGAGCAGTACTTC	CASRGVVDGEQYF
TRBJ1-4	-	TRBV19	TRBD1	TGTGCCAGTAGCCTTCGCGGGGACAGGGTGGAGGAAAAACTGTTTTTT	CASSLRGDRVEEKLFF
TRBJ1-6	-	TRBV7-2	-	TGTGCCAGCAGCTTCTTACTACGAGATAATTCACCCCTCCACTTT	CASSFLLRDNSPLHF
TRBJ1-4	-	TRBV28	-	TGTGCCAGCGGGGAGGGGGTTGTCGGAGAAAAACTGTTTTTT	CASGEGVVGEKLFF
TRBJ1-1	-	TRBV5-3	-	TGTGCCAGAAGCTTGGTTGCTGGCGGGGGTTTGAACACTGAAGCTTTCTTT	CARSLVAGGGLNTEAFF
TRBJ2-1	-	TRBV19	-	TGTGCCAGTAGCCCCCCGAGCGACAATGAGCAGTTCTTC	CASSPPSDNEQFF
TRBJ2-3	-	TRBV19	TRBD2	TGTGCCAGTAGTCTCCGGGACTACGGCACAGATACGCAGTATTTT	CASSLRDYGTDTQYF
TRBJ1-5	few	TRBV29-1	-	TGCAGCGTTGGTTGGGGGACGGAGACCAATCAGCCCCAGCATTTT	CSVGWGTETNQPQHF
TRBJ2-3	-	TRBV11-3	-	TGTGCCAGCAGCTTAGAAGGTGCCTGGACAGATACGCAGTATTTT	CASSLEGAWTDTQYF
TRBJ1-5	-	TRBV6-6	-	TGTGCCAGCAGGGGTAATAGCAATCAGCCCCAGCATTTT	CASRGNSNQPQHF
TRBJ1-2	-	TRBV7-9	TRBD1	TGTGCCAGCAGGTTGACAGGGGCTGACTATGGCTACACCTTC	CASRLTGADYGYTF
TRBJ2-3	-	TRBV7-2	-	TGTGCCAGCAGCTTAGTTGGCGGGACTAGCACAGATACGCAGTATTTT	CASSLVGGTSTDTQYF
TRBJ2-7	-	TRBV27	-	TGTGCCAGCAGTTTCGCCCAGGCAGGGGTCGGCTACGAGCAGTACTTC	CASSFAQAGVGYEQYF
TRBJ2-4	once	TRBV30	-	TGTGCCTGGAGGGGGACAATGGCTGCTCAGTACTTC	CAWRGTMAAQYF
TRBJ2-1	-	TRBV19	TRBD2	TGTGCCAGTAGTATAGACTCTAGCGGGCTGAACAATGAGCAGTTCTTC	CASSIDSSGLNNEQFF
TRBJ1-1	-	TRBV29-1	TRBD1	TGCAGCGCCGACAGGGGAAGGTCCGCTGAAGCTTTCTTT	CSADRGRSAEAFF
TRBJ1-1	-	TRBV2	-	TGTGCCAGCAGTGTTGGGATGATGAACACTGAAGCTTTCTTT	CASSVGMMNTEAFF
TRBJ2-1	-	TRBV4-1	TRBD1	TGCGCCAGCAGCCCACCAGACAGGGGGTTGTACAATGAGCAGTTCTTC	CASSPPDRGLYNEQFF
TRBJ1-5	-	TRBV7-9	-	TGTGCCAGCAGCCTTCAAGGCCCTGGCAATCAGCCCCAGCATTTT	CASSLQGPGNQPQHF
TRBJ2-3	-	TRBV7-9	-	TGTGCCAGCAGAAGAACTGGGACCGGGGTCACAGATACGCAGTATTTT	CASRRTGTGVTDTQYF
TRBJ1-5	-	TRBV6-5	TRBD1	TGTGCCAGCAGGAGGACAGGCCCGTATCAGCCCCAGCATTTT	CASRRTGPYQPQHF
TRBJ2-1	-	TRBV14	-	TGTGCCAGCAGCCTCGGTCACAGCTTAAGTTACAATGAGCAGTTCTTC	CASSLGHSLSYNEQFF
TRBJ2-7	-	TRBV9	-	TGCGCCAGCAGTGAGGCCGTATACGAGCAGTACTTC	CASSEAVYEQYF
TRBJ1-5	-	TRBV6-1	-	TGTGCCAGCAGTGATTCTAGGAGGGGCCAGACCCAGCATTTT	CASSDSRRGQTQHF
TRBJ2-2	-	TRBV5-4	-	TGTGCCAGCAGCAGGGACTCATATGAAGGCGGGGAGCTGTTTTTT	CASSRDSYEGGELFF
TRBJ2-5	-	TRBV5-1	TRBD1	TGCGCCAGCAGCACTTCCCCGGGACAGGGTGGGGAGACCCAGTACTTC	CASSTSPGQGGETQYF
TRBJ1-1	-	TRBV6-5	-	TGTGCCAGCAGCGGACTAACCCGGGACACTGAAGCTTTCTTT	CASSGLTRDTEAFF
TRBJ2-3	-	TRBV11-2	TRBD2	TGTGCCAGCAGACGTACCCCCGCGGGAGGAAGAGATACGCAGTATTTT	CASRRTPAGGRDTQYF
TRBJ2-3	-	TRBV5-1	-	TGCGCCAGCAGCTCCTTTTCGGGCACAGATACGCAGTATTTT	CASSSFSGTDTQYF
TRBJ1-2	medium-sized	TRBV18	TRBD1	TGTGCCAGCTCACCACGGCCGGGACAGGGGGACTATGGCTACACCTTC	CASSPRPGQGDYGYTF
TRBJ2-1	-	TRBV27	-	TGTGCCAGCAGCCCCGGGTTGCGCTACAATGAGCAGTTCTTC	CASSPGLRYNEQFF
TRBJ2-2	-	TRBV18	-	TGTGCCAGCTCACTGGACAGCCAAGGCGGAGGGACCGGGGAGCTGTTTTTT	CASSLDSQGGGTGELFF
TRBJ2-1	-	TRBV19	-	TGTGCCAGTAGTAGTCCCGGACTTACCTCTGCCTACAATGAGCAGTTCTTC	CASSSPGLTSAYNEQFF
TRBJ2-5	-	TRBV29-1	-	TGCAGCGTTGAGGCGGGGTCAGTTAAAGAGACCCAGTACTTC	CSVEAGSVKETQYF
TRBJ1-3	-	TRBV7-6	-	TGTGCCAGCAGCTTAACCAGGGGAGTCGGAAACACCATATATTTT	CASSLTRGVGNTIYF
TRBJ2-7	-	TRBV7-4	-	TGTGCCAGCAGCCAAGGAATGAGCTCCTACGAGCAGTACTTC	CASSQGMSSYEQYF